Below, 7 T cell receptor beta chains from the same sample are listed, as sequenced in a study of post-analysis software for immune sequencing data. Study results and limitations: About 5 TRBV segments occurring more often in patients than controls included TRBV5-6, TRBV5-1 and TRBV20-1.

The antigens for these receptors are not known. The TCR beta cDNA libraries carried unique molecular identifiers. TCRdb reprocessed the PCR reads via MiXCR and lists one record per CDR3 protein. This repertoire shows some 500,000 distinct CDR3 sequences, 40% to 55% found once; its top ten account for around an eighth. Sample: blood. These receptors were obtained from a girl between 5 and 17 years old with multiple sclerosis.

This rearrangement joins TRBV29-1 to TRBJ2-7; D is undetermined. CDR1 is SQVTM and CDR2 is ANQGSEA in the germline V gene. Trimming cost V 7 bases and J 0 bases, with 10 bases left between them. The CDR3 runs to 12 residues. This CDR3 reads CSASFGSYEQYF. For the CDR3, the DNA is TGCAGCGCCTCCTTCGGCTCCTACGAGCAGTACTTC.

J is TRBJ1-5 and V is TRBV27; 7 positions agree with TRBD1. Germline V gene data show CDR1 as MNHEY and CDR2 as SMNVEV (reference sequence). The V and J ends lost 0 bases and 6 bases, in that order; junction bases with no gene match: 5. This CDR3 has 15 amino acids. The CDR3 DNA is TGTGCCAGCAGTTTATCGACAGGGAGGGGTCAGCCCCAGCATTTT. Protein sequence: CASSLSTGRGQPQHF.

This clonotype has more than one count but fewer than ten. This chain connects TRBV7-2 to TRBJ2-5, with a possible D match to TRBD2 (6 bases). The J call is uncertain, as TRBJ2-7 better fits the DNA end. The CDR3 contains 14 residues. CDR1 is SGHTA, CDR2 FQGNSA, per germline. The CDR3 spells CASSLPGTSYEQYF. The CDR3, as DNA: TGTGCCAGCAGCTTGCCCGGGACTTCCTACGAGCAGTACTTC.

J is TRBJ2-7 and V is TRBV6-5, with 10 bases that match TRBD1. CDR3 size: 15 residues. V lost 4 bases to trimming and J lost 2 bases; unmatched junction nucleotides: 5. CDR1 and CDR2 from the germline V gene are MNHEY and SVGAGI. CDR3 coding DNA: TGTGCCAGCAGTTTCGGGACAGGGGACACCTACGAGCAGTACTTC. It codes for CASSFGTGDTYEQYF.

This clonotype has only a few counts. The junction departs from germline at one end; a sequencing error may be responsible. This chain's CDR3 is CACRRGTGTATYEQYF. The DNA of the CDR3 is TGTGCCTGCAGAAGGGGGACTGGGACTGCCACCTACGAGCAGTACTTC. The V and J genes are TRBV25-1 and TRBJ2-5, with D perhaps given as TRBD1 or TRBD2 (6 bases each). The end of the DNA fits TRBJ2-7 better, so the J call may be wrong. From germline, CDR1 is MGHDK and CDR2 SYGVNS. This CDR3 is 16 amino acids long.

The chain has TRBV5-1 and TRBJ2-5, with 8 bases fitting TRBD1. J gave up 1 base and V 4 bases, and 3 bases lay outside the gene matches. Germline V gene lookup returns CDR1 SGHRS and CDR2 YFSETQ. The CDR3 is 14 amino acids. The CDR3 reads CASSLGQAQETQYF. CDR3 nucleotides: TGCGCCAGCAGCCTGGGACAGGCCCAAGAGACCCAGTACTTC.

This sequence joins TRBV10-3 and TRBJ1-5; D not resolved. V lost 0 bases and J lost 3, with 6 bases in between. The CDR3 sequence is 14 residues long. Per germline, CDR1 ENHRY and CDR2 SYGVKD. CDR3 residues: CAISESAFNQPQHF. Written as DNA, the CDR3 is TGTGCCATCAGTGAGTCGGCTTTCAATCAGCCCCAGCATTTT.